The 25 T cell receptor beta chains in this list originate from one sample, sequenced in a study of early T cells in non-severe SARS-CoV-2 infection. TCRdb ran MiXCR on the 5' RACE reads and lists one entry per CDR3 protein. There are about 79,000 distinct CDR3 sequences in the sample; about 11% occur only once, and around 4.7% lies in the top ten. Sequenced input: whole blood. The origin of the receptors is an adult who was a healthcare worker with PCR-confirmed SARS-CoV-2 infection or an uninfected control (not recorded which).

V is TRBV9 and J is TRBJ1-5, with a weak D call TRBD1 (5 bases). The CDR3 has 15 amino acids. Looked up from germline, CDR1 is SGDLS and CDR2 is YYNGEE. Trimming stripped 0 bases from V and 1 base from J, with 8 bases between. The CDR3, as DNA: TGTGCCAGCAGCGTAGGGCAGGGAAGCAATCAGCCCCAGCATTTT. Its translation is CASSVGQGSNQPQHF.

This clonotype was seen a handful of times. V and J are TRBV12-3 or TRBV12-4 and TRBJ1-6; a weak D match, TRBD1 (6 bases). CDR3 length: 14 amino acids. V was pared by 6 bases and J by 8 bases, with 14 bases between. The CDR3 DNA reads TGTGCCAGCAGCCCGGGGGCCGTAGATTCACCCCTCCACTTT. Translating gives CASSPGAVDSPLHF.

The table lists this clonotype with a few counts. The chain carries TRBV7-2 and TRBJ1-5, with 8 positions matching TRBD1. The CDR3 is made up of 14 amino acids. Germline V gene data show CDR1 as SGHTA and CDR2 as FQGNSA. V lost 5 bases, J lost 7 bases, and 7 bases stayed unmatched. The DNA for the CDR3 is TGTGCCAGCAGCACCGGACAGGGTAGGCAGCCCCAGCATTTT. Translating it yields CASSTGQGRQPQHF.

This clonotype came up many times. This chain joins TRBV4-1 and TRBJ2-2, with D perhaps matching TRBD1 or TRBD2 (5 bases each). Germline V gene lookup returns CDR1 MGHRA and CDR2 YSYEKL. V was clipped by 6 bases and J by 6 bases, with 17 bases between them. This CDR3 has 15 residues. The CDR3 sequence: CASRNPGREAGELFF. The CDR3 nucleotides are TGCGCCAGCAGGAATCCGGGACGTGAGGCCGGGGAGCTGTTTTTT.

V gene TRBV2 combines with J gene TRBJ1-5, with a possible D match to TRBD1 (5 bases). Germline CDR1 is SNHLY and CDR2 is FYNNEI. The V and J ends lost 4 bases and 3 bases respectively, with 10 bases between them. This CDR3 has 14 amino acids. The CDR3 DNA follows: TGTGCCAGCAGTGTCGTGACAGACAATCAGCCCCAGCATTTT. It translates to CASSVVTDNQPQHF.

Worth noting for this clonotype: This may be a read error, as it is one base from a much larger clone. This chain connects TRBV4-2 to TRBJ1-2; 7 nucleotides align to TRBD1. This CDR3 is built from 16 residues. Germline CDR1 is LGHNA and CDR2 is YNFKEQ. The CDR3 sequence: CASSPGQARTNYGHTF. The CDR3 coding sequence is TGTGCCAGCAGCCCTGGACAGGCAAGAACGAACTATGGCCACACCTTC.

This clonotype showed up just a few times. The chain employs TRBV28 and TRBJ2-2; 9 bases fit TRBD1. Germline V lookup: CDR1 MDHEN, CDR2 SYDVKM. With V trimmed by 5 bases and J by 3 bases, 19 bases remained unmatched. The CDR3 loop spans 20 amino acids. CDR3 sequence reads: CASSRLMGTGKVRDTGELFF. In nucleotides, the CDR3 is TGTGCCAGCAGTCGTCTAATGGGGACAGGGAAAGTGCGAGACACCGGGGAGCTGTTTTTT.

This clonotype was recorded at least ten times. The chain couples TRBV5-1 to TRBJ1-1, with a weak D call TRBD1 (6 bases). Looked up from germline, CDR1 is SGHRS and CDR2 is YFSETQ. V was clipped by 3 bases and J by 1 base, with 13 bases between them. CDR3 length: 15 amino acids. This chain's CDR3 is CASSSAVRGNTEAFF. As DNA, the CDR3 is TGCGCCAGCAGCTCCGCAGTCAGGGGGAACACTGAAGCTTTCTTT.

Many counts were recorded for this clonotype. This rearrangement joins TRBV29-1 to TRBJ2-1; no definite D call. Germline CDR1 reads SQVTM; CDR2 reads ANQGSEA. The CDR3 totals 13 residues. V was cut by 3 bases and J by 8 bases, with 14 bases left in between. The CDR3 sequence: CSVEATQSDEQFF. Here the CDR3 DNA reads TGCAGCGTTGAGGCCACTCAGTCCGATGAGCAGTTCTTC.

This chain links TRBV12-3 or TRBV12-4 with TRBJ1-5; 10 bases are a match to TRBD1. This CDR3 contains 18 residues. Germline trimming cut 3 bases from V and 0 bases from J; bases unmatched to any gene: 8. The CDR3 sequence: CASSFRRQGATSNQPQHF. CDR3 in DNA: TGTGCCAGCAGTTTCAGGCGACAGGGGGCGACTAGCAATCAGCCCCAGCATTTT.

This clonotype was observed at least ten times. The chain carries TRBV5-6 and TRBJ1-2; possibly TRBD1 for D (6 bases). The germline V gene has CDR1 SGHDT and CDR2 YYEEEE. The V end lost 0 bases, the J end lost 4 bases, and 13 bases lay between the germline ends. The CDR3 has 15 amino acids. In DNA form, the CDR3 reads TGTGCCAGCAGCTTGGTAGGGGGTCGCCTCTATGGCTACACCTTC. Protein: CASSLVGGRLYGYTF.

This clonotype has at least ten counts. The chain uses TRBV10-3 and TRBJ1-1, with a possible D match to TRBD1 (6 bases). The CDR3 covers 15 residues. Per the germline V gene, CDR1 is ENHRY and CDR2 is SYGVKD. Trimming pared 3 bases from V and 1 base from J, leaving 12 bases between. The CDR3, as DNA: TGTGCCATCAGTGACTACAGGGTATCGAACACTGAAGCTTTCTTT. It translates to CAISDYRVSNTEAFF.

The gene calls are TRBV6-5 and TRBJ1-5; D remains unclear. V was trimmed by 8 bases and J by 6 bases, leaving 5 bases between them. Germline loops: CDR1 MNHEY, CDR2 SVGAGI. This CDR3 is 10 amino acids long. The CDR3 loop is CASGFQPQHF. The CDR3 coding sequence is TGTGCCAGCGGTTTTCAGCCCCAGCATTTT.

The chain links TRBV29-1 to TRBJ1-2; 8 bases align to TRBD1. After removal of 7 bases from V and 2 bases from J, the junction contained 9 bases not matched to a gene. The germline gives CDR1 SQVTM, CDR2 ANQGSEA. The CDR3 consists of 14 residues. The chain's CDR3 is CSALTGEFNYGYTF. CDR3 nucleotide sequence: TGCAGCGCCCTGACAGGGGAGTTCAACTATGGCTACACCTTC.

This chain joins TRBV9 and TRBJ2-1; TRBD2 aligns across 7 bases. Unmatched junction bases numbered 11, after V lost 5 bases and J lost 9 bases. The germline CDR1 and CDR2 sequences are SGDLS and YYNGEE. The CDR3 contains 14 residues. The CDR3 protein is CASSREARLAEQFF. The CDR3 DNA sequence: TGTGCCAGCAGTCGCGAAGCCCGACTAGCTGAGCAGTTCTTC.

This clonotype was seen repeatedly, ten times or more. The rearrangement links TRBV4-3 to TRBJ1-1; possible D gene TRBD1, 6 bases. CDR1 is LGHNA, CDR2 YSLEER, per germline. Deletions cut 3 bases from V and 3 bases from J, with 11 bases between. The CDR3 is 14 amino acids. As DNA, the CDR3 is TGCGCCAGCAGCCATGCAGCAGGGGACACTGAAGCTTTCTTT. The encoded protein is CASSHAAGDTEAFF.

The chain is built from TRBV5-1 and TRBJ2-3, with D unclear. Germline CDR1 reads SGHRS; CDR2 reads YFSETQ. The length of the CDR3 is 14 residues. V was shortened by 7 bases and J by 6 bases, with 18 bases between the two germline ends. The CDR3 region is CASSLLRNRDTQYF. CDR3 DNA: TGCGCCAGCTCACTCCTGCGTAATAGGGATACGCAGTATTTT.

This clonotype appeared many times. The chain employs TRBV29-1 and TRBJ2-3, with 11 positions matching TRBD1. Germline assignment: CDR1 SQVTM and CDR2 ANQGSEA. This CDR3 contains 13 residues. Losses at the gene ends were 6 bases for V and 3 bases for J; bases not matched to a gene: 2. CDR3 loop: CSVDRGRTDTQYF. The DNA of the CDR3 is TGCAGCGTGGACAGGGGGCGGACAGATACGCAGTATTTT.

The sample holds many counts of this clonotype. This rearrangement joins TRBV5-1 to TRBJ2-3; possible D gene TRBD1, 6 bases. Between the trimmed V and J ends, which lost 0 bases and 3 bases, there was a span of 8 bases. Germline V gene sequence: CDR1 SGHRS, CDR2 YFSETQ. The CDR3 covers 14 residues. The CDR3 DNA is TGCGCCAGCAGCTTGGACAGGGCAACAGATACGCAGTATTTT. Translating it yields CASSLDRATDTQYF.

This clonotype was recorded at least ten times. The chain has TRBV9 and TRBJ2-3; perhaps TRBD2 as D (6 bases). The V gene's germline CDR1 is SGDLS and CDR2 YYNGEE. The V gene lost 1 base and the J gene lost 3 bases, with 18 bases spanning the gap. The CDR3 runs to 17 residues. The CDR3 sequence is CASSVRAGRGTTDTQYF. CDR3 nucleotides: TGTGCCAGCAGCGTACGGGCCGGGAGAGGCACAACAGATACGCAGTATTTT.

The chain is built from TRBV5-1 and TRBJ2-7, with 7 bases matching TRBD1. Germline V gene lookup returns CDR1 SGHRS and CDR2 YFSETQ. The V segment lost 1 base and the J segment 2 bases; nucleotides outside the gene matches: 9. The CDR3 is 16 residues long. CDR3 nucleotide sequence: TGCGCCAGCAGCTTGAACAGGGACAGCCTAACCTACGAGCAGTACTTC. Protein product: CASSLNRDSLTYEQYF.

J is TRBJ1-3 and V is TRBV27; 9 bases match TRBD1. Trimming cost V 5 bases and J 2 bases; bases outside gene matches: 7. Germline V gives CDR1 MNHEY, CDR2 SMNVEV (reference sequence). CDR3 length: 16 residues. As DNA, the CDR3 is TGTGCCAGCAGTCTTTCGTGGACAGGGGCTGGAAACACCATATATTTT. Protein product: CASSLSWTGAGNTIYF.

This clonotype was seen a few times. The chain carries TRBV14 and TRBJ1-1; no reliable D call. V lost 4 bases and J lost 11, with 20 bases in between. CDR1 SGHDN and CDR2 FVKESK come from the germline V gene. CDR3 length equals 14 residues. CDR3 nucleotide sequence: TGTGCCAGCAGCCCCTGGGGAGGGCCCCTTGAGGCTTTCTTT. Its translation is CASSPWGGPLEAFF.

This clonotype was observed a handful of times. This rearrangement joins TRBV18 to TRBJ2-3; 9 nucleotides match TRBD1. There are 14 residues in the CDR3. The V gene end was trimmed by 2 bases and the J gene end by 4 bases; junction bases not matched to a gene: 1. Germline CDR1 reads KGHSH; CDR2 reads LQKENI. The CDR3 reads CASSPNRGPDTQYF. In nucleotides, the CDR3 is TGTGCCAGCTCACCAAACAGGGGGCCAGATACGCAGTATTTT. Full variable domain (missing parts from reference TRBV18 and TRBJ2-3): NAGVMQNPRHLVRRRGQEARLRCSPMKGHSHVYWYRQLPEEGLKFMVYLQKENIIDESGMPKERFSAEFPKEGPSILRIQQVVRGDSAAYFCASSPNRGPDTQYFGPGTRLTVL.

V and J are TRBV11-2 and TRBJ2-1; no firm D call. The CDR3 spans 14 residues. V was shortened by 1 base and J by 9 bases, with 13 bases between the two germline ends. Germline V lookup: CDR1 SGHAT, CDR2 FQNNGV. Here the CDR3 reads CASSLALGDGEQFF. The CDR3 DNA follows: TGTGCCAGCAGCTTAGCTTTAGGAGATGGTGAGCAGTTCTTC.